Below are 24 T cell receptor beta chains sequenced from a single sample in a study of blood T cell repertoires in COVID-19. Profiled with immunoSEQ multiplex PCR; TCRdb holds only in-frame clones, not every one. Here the sample spans fewer than 300,000 clones, around nine tenths being singletons. What was sequenced was peripheral blood. Receptors were obtained from a man aged 35 to 55 who had recovered from COVID-19.

This clone was recorded only once. The chain couples TRBV6-1 to TRBJ1-1; D gene uncertain. In germline, CDR1 is MNHNS, CDR2 SASEGT. The CDR3 has 15 residues. Deletions cut 0 bases from V and 1 base from J, with 9 bases between. The CDR3 bases are TGTGCCAGCAGTGAAGCGCTTCGGTGGAACACTGAAGCTTTCTTT. Translation gives CASSEALRWNTEAFF.

The V and J genes are TRBV30 and TRBJ2-7; the D gene is possibly TRBD2 (5 bases). Looked up from germline, CDR1 is GTSNPN and CDR2 is SVGIG (reference sequence). The CDR3 is 11 residues long. The V and J ends lost 4 bases and 3 bases respectively, with 7 bases between them. CDR3 nucleotides: TGTGCCTGGACTAGCAACTACGAGCAGTACTTC. As protein: CAWTSNYEQYF.

The chain employs TRBV19 and TRBJ2-7, with 7 positions matching TRBD1. This CDR3 has 14 amino acids. V lost 6 bases to trimming and J lost 5 bases; unmatched junction nucleotides: 10. Germline CDR1 LNHDA, CDR2 SQIVND (reference sequence). The CDR3 bases are TGTGCCAGTAGCCGGACAGGAATGCTTAACGAGCAGTACTTC. Protein sequence: CASSRTGMLNEQYF.

This chain links TRBV4-3 with TRBJ2-3; 8 bases are shared with TRBD1. The CDR3 is 14 residues long. Unmatched junction bases numbered 4, after V lost 4 bases and J lost 4 bases. CDR1 is LGHNA, CDR2 YSLEER, per germline. CDR3 DNA: TGCGCCAGCAGCCCCTCACAGGGGGCAGATACGCAGTATTTT. Its translation is CASSPSQGADTQYF.

The chain is built from TRBV4-1 and TRBJ2-1, with TRBD2 identical over 10 bases. Germline CDR1 reads MGHRA; CDR2 reads YSYEKL. This CDR3 contains 15 residues. J was trimmed by 8 bases and V by 0 bases; bases with no gene match: 4. CDR3 amino acids: CASSQETSGWYEQFF. Written as DNA, the CDR3 is TGCGCCAGCAGCCAAGAGACTAGCGGGTGGTATGAGCAGTTCTTC.

The V call is TRBV5-4, the J call TRBJ2-5, with TRBD2 matching over 9 bases. V trimming: 2 bases; J trimming: 5 bases; junction bases outside the gene matches: 7. The CDR3 runs 15 residues. From germline, CDR1 is SGHNT and CDR2 YYREEE (reference sequence). The CDR3 here is CASSLGGGARETQYF. The CDR3, as DNA: TGTGCCAGCAGCTTAGGCGGGGGGGCACGGGAGACCCAGTACTTC.

This rearrangement joins TRBV18 to TRBJ2-3, with D unresolved. The V gene lost 1 base and the J gene lost 6 bases, with 14 bases spanning the gap. In germline, CDR1 is KGHSH, CDR2 LQKENI. The CDR3 runs to 15 residues. The CDR3 protein is CASSPLGPGTDTQYF. DNA for the CDR3: TGTGCCAGCTCACCACTGGGTCCAGGTACGGATACGCAGTATTTT.

Only a few counts were recorded for this clone. This chain links TRBV9 with TRBJ1-3; TRBD1 might be the D (6 bases). The CDR3 totals 14 residues. V was clipped by 4 bases and J by 0 bases, with 8 bases between them. Germline V CDR1 and CDR2: SGDLS, YYNGEE. CDR3 sequence: CASSSDSSGNTIYF. The CDR3 region has the DNA TGTGCCAGCAGCTCGGACAGCTCTGGAAACACCATATATTTT.

This rearrangement joins TRBV7-2 to TRBJ1-4, with D unclear. The V end was cut by 2 bases, the J end by 5 bases, with 12 bases between. Germline CDR1 and CDR2: SGHTA and FQGNSA. The CDR3 totals 15 residues. The CDR3 DNA sequence: TGTGCCAGCAGCTTACGGTCGATAGCAAATGAAAAACTGTTTTTT. Its translation is CASSLRSIANEKLFF.

The V gene is TRBV3-1 (or the pseudogene TRBV3-2), the J gene TRBJ1-1; D remains unclear. Germline CDR1 LGHDT, CDR2 YNNKEL (reference sequence). This CDR3 is built from 14 residues. V was clipped by 1 base and J by 3 bases, with 9 bases between them. The CDR3 loop reads CASSQGWGDTEAFF. CDR3 sequence (DNA): TGTGCCAGCAGCCAAGGCTGGGGAGACACTGAAGCTTTCTTT.

The chain is built from TRBV5-6 and TRBJ2-1; 8 positions agree with TRBD2. Germline-derived CDR1 and CDR2 are SGHDT and YYEEEE. CDR3 length: 16 residues. The V segment lost 4 bases and the J segment 2 bases; nucleotides outside the gene matches: 8. CDR3 residues: CASSPPGTRTYNEQFF. CDR3 bases: TGTGCCAGCAGCCCCCCCGGGACTAGAACCTACAATGAGCAGTTCTTC.

The chain is built from TRBV18 and TRBJ1-2; 7 positions match TRBD1. V was clipped by 4 bases and J by 2 bases; unmatched bases: 4. CDR3 size: 14 residues. CDR1 and CDR2 (germline): KGHSH, LQKENI. CDR3 region: CASSLGTENYGYTF. DNA for the CDR3: TGTGCCAGCTCACTTGGGACAGAGAACTATGGCTACACCTTC.

The V gene is TRBV9, the J gene TRBJ2-1; weak D call: TRBD2 (6 bases). Germline CDR1 is SGDLS and CDR2 is YYNGEE. Trimming took off 6 bases at V and 3 bases at J, with 16 bases between the two ends. CDR3 length equals 15 residues. The CDR3 is CASTSLEGLYNEQFF. CDR3 in DNA: TGTGCCAGCACCAGCTTGGAGGGACTCTACAATGAGCAGTTCTTC. The full variable domain, rest sourced from reference TRBV9 and TRBJ2-1, is DSGVTQTPKHLITATGQRVTLRCSPRSGDLSVYWYQQSLDQGLQFLIQYYNGEERAKGNILERFSAQQFPDLHSELNLSSLELGDSALYFCASTSLEGLYNEQFFGPGTRLTVL.

The CDR3 protein is CASSLGSGRRRENEQFF. CDR3 DNA: TGTGCCAGCAGCCTAGGGAGCGGCCGAAGACGGGAAAATGAGCAGTTCTTC. The gene calls are TRBV7-2 and TRBJ2-1; D is possibly TRBD2 (5 bases). The CDR3 covers 17 residues. CDR1 is SGHTA, CDR2 FQGNSA, per germline. Trimming left V 5 bases short and J 7 bases short, with 24 bases between.

The chain recombines TRBV28 with TRBJ2-1; no definite D call. The V gene's germline CDR1 is MDHEN and CDR2 SYDVKM. This CDR3 spans 13 amino acids. V lost 5 bases to trimming and J lost 3 bases, with 8 bases between them. The CDR3 nucleotides are TGTGCCAGCAGTCCTCCAGGCTACAATGAGCAGTTCTTC. Protein: CASSPPGYNEQFF.

V is TRBV19 and J is TRBJ1-5; 7 positions match TRBD1. The germline CDR1 and CDR2 sequences are LNHDA and SQIVND (reference sequence). V trimming: 5 bases; J trimming: 7 bases; junction bases outside the gene matches: 2. This CDR3 is built from 12 residues. The CDR3, as DNA: TGTGCCAGTAGTGTGGGACAGCAGCCCCAGCATTTT. Amino acid sequence: CASSVGQQPQHF. Combining the CDR3 with reference TRBV19 and TRBJ1-5 gives the whole variable domain DGGITQSPKYLFRKEGQNVTLSCEQNLNHDAMYWYRQDPGQGLRLIYYSQIVNDFQKGDIAEGYSVSREKKESFPLTVTSAQKNPTAFYLCASSVGQQPQHFGDGTRLSIL.

This clone was detected only once. The CDR3 nucleotides read TGTGCCAGTAGCATACTAGCGGGAGTGGGTCAGGATACGCAGTATTTT. Translating gives CASSILAGVGQDTQYF. The gene calls are TRBV19 and TRBJ2-3; 11 nucleotides agree with TRBD2. Germline V gene sequence: CDR1 LNHDA, CDR2 SQIVND (reference sequence). The CDR3 has 16 residues. The J segment lost 6 bases and the V segment lost 6 bases, leaving 11 bases of the junction unmatched.

J is TRBJ1-3 and V is TRBV10-3; 10 nucleotides align to TRBD1. The CDR3 is made up of 20 amino acids. Germline V gene sequence: CDR1 ENHRY, CDR2 SYGVKD. V trimming: 0 bases; J trimming: 3 bases; junction bases outside the gene matches: 14. The CDR3 DNA sequence: TGTGCCATCAGTGAGTCTTCCCCTTTTCTGGGACAGGGGCTTGGAAACACCATATATTTT. This encodes CAISESSPFLGQGLGNTIYF.

The V call is TRBV5-1, the J call TRBJ1-1; no definite D call. This CDR3 comprises 14 residues. V was shortened by 4 bases and J by 0 bases, with 10 bases between the two germline ends. Germline V gives CDR1 SGHRS, CDR2 YFSETQ. The CDR3 DNA sequence: TGCGCCAGCAGCGAGTCTATTATGAACACTGAAGCTTTCTTT. The encoded protein is CASSESIMNTEAFF.

The rearrangement links TRBV29-1 to TRBJ2-1; D not certain. V gave up 4 bases and J gave up 3 bases, with 4 bases separating them. The germline CDR1 and CDR2 sequences are SQVTM and ANQGSEA. CDR3 length equals 11 residues. As DNA, the CDR3 is TGCAGCGTTGTCCGCTACAATGAGCAGTTCTTC. Translation gives CSVVRYNEQFF.

This chain connects TRBV10-3 to TRBJ2-1; TRBD2 matches at 16 bases. Trimming at V came to 6 bases and at J to 7 bases, leaving 12 bases not matched to a gene. The CDR3 length is 18 residues. Germline lookup yields CDR1 ENHRY and CDR2 SYGVKD. CDR3 loop: CAIRGTSGGAGARNEQFF. For the CDR3, the DNA is TGTGCCATCAGAGGGACTAGCGGGGGGGCCGGGGCGCGGAATGAGCAGTTCTTC.

The rearrangement uses TRBV6-6 and TRBJ1-5; 7 bases match TRBD1. The length of the CDR3 is 14 residues. The V gene's germline CDR1 is MNHNY and CDR2 SVGAGI (reference sequence). V was clipped by 3 bases and J by 5 bases; unmatched bases: 4. CDR3 loop: CASSYRTGDQPQHF. CDR3 DNA sequence: TGTGCCAGCAGTTATAGAACAGGGGATCAGCCCCAGCATTTT.

This sequence joins TRBV12-5 and TRBJ2-1, with 8 positions matching TRBD2. CDR3 size: 15 residues. CDR1 is LGHNT and CDR2 is FRNRAP in the germline V gene. The V gene end was trimmed by 2 bases and the J gene end by 6 bases; junction bases not matched to a gene: 6. This CDR3 reads CASGLSGGAGNEQFF. Here the CDR3 DNA reads TGTGCTAGTGGTTTGTCCGGGGGGGCCGGCAATGAGCAGTTCTTC.

The CDR3 is CASSSEGHIIDTIYF. CDR3 DNA: TGCGCCAGCAGCTCAGAGGGACATATTATCGACACCATATATTTT. The chain carries TRBV5-1 and TRBJ1-3, with D perhaps TRBD1 (6 bases). The V end lost 3 bases, the J end lost 8 bases, and 18 bases lay between the germline ends. Germline V gene sequence: CDR1 SGHRS, CDR2 YFSETQ. CDR3 length equals 15 residues.